Each of the 23 T cell receptor beta chains below was sequenced from the same sample in a study of blood T cells in healthy people across ages. Primers used in a second PCR of about 6 to 12 cycles were a sample-barcoded 5' primer and a J-beta primer mix. TCRdb re-called the 5' RACE reads with MiXCR, one entry per CDR3 protein. Among about 1.5 million distinct CDR3 sequences, about 45% were seen once, and the ten largest hold about 4%. Material: blood. These receptors were collected from a young woman in good health.

This chain connects TRBV7-2 to TRBJ2-7; TRBD1 matches 7 bases. CDR3 length: 15 residues. Per the germline V gene, CDR1 is SGHTA and CDR2 is FQGNSA. Trimming at V came to 6 bases and at J to 2 bases, leaving 10 bases not matched to a gene. The CDR3 sequence: CASSYTGDGTYEQYF. As DNA, the CDR3 is TGTGCCAGCAGTTATACAGGGGATGGGACCTACGAGCAGTACTTC.

The rearrangement joins TRBV24-1 to TRBJ2-3, with D maybe TRBD2 (6 bases). CDR1 and CDR2 from the germline V gene are KGHDR and SFDVKD. V was trimmed by 3 bases and J by 8 bases, leaving 11 bases between them. The CDR3 runs 13 residues. The CDR3 protein is CATSDVVGGTQYF. Here the CDR3 DNA reads TGTGCCACCAGTGATGTAGTGGGGGGTACGCAGTATTTT.

This clonotype has just one count. The chain carries TRBV11-2 and TRBJ1-2; TRBD1 is a possible D gene (5 bases). This CDR3 has 12 residues. Germline values: CDR1 SGHAT, CDR2 FQNNGV. V shed 11 bases and J shed 2 bases, with 12 bases lying between them. The CDR3 protein is CASGTINYGYTF. CDR3 bases: TGTGCCTCGGGGACGATCAACTATGGCTACACCTTC. Supplemented by reference TRBV11-2 and TRBJ1-2, the full variable domain reads EAGVAQSPRYKIIEKRQSVAFWCNPISGHATLYWYQQILGQGPKLLIQFQNNGVVDDSQLPKDRFSAERLKGVDSTLKIQPAKLEDSAVYLCASGTINYGYTFGSGTRLTVV.

This chain joins TRBV6-2 or TRBV6-3 and TRBJ1-5; unclear D gene. This CDR3 comprises 16 residues. Germline-derived CDR1 and CDR2 are MNHEY and SVGEGT. Between the trimmed V and J ends, which lost 2 bases and 4 bases, there was a span of 15 bases. The chain's CDR3 is CASSYGDGLGNQPQHF. CDR3 sequence (DNA): TGTGCCAGCAGTTACGGAGACGGGTTGGGGAATCAGCCCCAGCATTTT.

The J gene is TRBJ2-3, the V gene TRBV12-3 or TRBV12-4; a possible D gene is TRBD2 (8 bases). The CDR3 loop spans 19 amino acids. V was clipped by 3 bases and J by 3 bases, with 25 bases between them. DNA for the CDR3: TGTGCCAGCAGTTTCATCGGGCTAGGGGGCAGCGGGAGTACAGATACGCAGTATTTT. It is translated as CASSFIGLGGSGSTDTQYF.

The table lists this clonotype with a few counts. V gene TRBV21-1 combines with J gene TRBJ1-2; the table's TRBD1 call for D was not verified on the DNA. TRBV21-1 corresponds to a pseudogene. This CDR3 spans 15 amino acids. CDR3: CASSAGQFRNYGYTF. CDR3 nucleotides: TGTGCCAGCAGCGCGGGACAGTTTCGAAACTATGGCTACACCTTC.

The chain is built from TRBV3-1 and TRBJ1-4; weak D call: TRBD1 (5 bases). Germline lookup yields CDR1 LGHDT and CDR2 YNNKEL (reference sequence). V gave up 1 base and J gave up 8 bases, with 17 bases separating them. The CDR3 loop spans 16 amino acids. The CDR3 reads CASSQGGRAPIEKLFF. The CDR3 DNA sequence: TGTGCCAGCAGCCAAGGAGGCAGGGCTCCGATCGAAAAACTGTTTTTT.

The rearrangement uses TRBV20-1 and TRBJ1-1; no clear D. This CDR3 comprises 11 residues. Germline lookup yields CDR1 DFQATT and CDR2 SNEGSKA (reference sequence). The V end lost 1 base, the J end lost 4 bases, and 4 bases lay between the germline ends. CDR3 DNA sequence: TGCAGTGCTAGAGCGTCCACTGAAGCTTTCTTT. This gives the protein CSARASTEAFF.

J is TRBJ1-2 and V is TRBV28; D gene uncertain. This CDR3 has 13 amino acids. The V gene's germline CDR1 is MDHEN and CDR2 SYDVKM. V dropped 3 bases and J dropped 4 bases, with 9 bases sitting between them. The CDR3 DNA follows: TGTGCCAGCAGTTTCGTAGGGCTCTATGGCTACACCTTC. Translation: CASSFVGLYGYTF.

The chain uses TRBV7-8 and TRBJ2-7, with TRBD2 matching 12 bases. The CDR3 totals 15 residues. Trimming took 3 bases from V and 2 from J; bases not matched to a gene: 2. The V gene's germline CDR1 is SGHVS and CDR2 FQNEAQ. The CDR3 loop is CASSLTSGSTYEQYF. The CDR3, as DNA: TGTGCCAGCAGCTTGACTAGCGGGAGCACCTACGAGCAGTACTTC.

This clonotype came up a few times. The chain recombines TRBV10-2 with TRBJ2-1; either TRBD1 or TRBD2 may supply D (5 bases each). Deletions cut 2 bases from V and 5 bases from J, with 16 bases between. Germline V lookup: CDR1 WSHSY, CDR2 SAAADI. This CDR3 comprises 16 residues. The CDR3 DNA reads TGCGCCAGCAGTGAGGGGGGTGTCCCAGGGAACAATGAGCAGTTCTTC. Protein: CASSEGGVPGNNEQFF.

This chain uses TRBV7-6 with TRBJ1-2; TRBD1 matches at 8 bases. The CDR3 contains 15 residues. The junction had 8 bases not matched to a gene; V was cut back by 1 base and J by 7 bases. Germline-derived CDR1 and CDR2 are SGHVS and FNYEAQ. DNA for the CDR3: TGTGCCAGCAGCTTAGGAGGCAGGGGGCAGTTTGGCTACACCTTC. It specifies CASSLGGRGQFGYTF.

The V gene is TRBV28, the J gene TRBJ2-7, with 10 nucleotides matching TRBD1. The CDR3 is made up of 15 amino acids. Looked up from germline, CDR1 is MDHEN and CDR2 is SYDVKM. V dropped 5 bases and J dropped 2; count of bases not matched to a gene: 6. The CDR3 is CASSPTGTGAYEQYF. The CDR3 DNA reads as TGTGCCAGCAGTCCAACCGGGACAGGGGCCTACGAGCAGTACTTC.

This clonotype appeared once. This rearrangement joins TRBV7-9 to TRBJ2-5, with 12 positions matching TRBD2. Per germline, CDR1 SEHNR and CDR2 FQNEAQ (reference sequence). The V segment lost 4 bases and the J segment 4 bases; nucleotides outside the gene matches: 4. The CDR3 contains 15 residues. CDR3 sequence (DNA): TGTGCCAGCAGCTCCCTACTAGCGGGAGGAGAGACCCAGTACTTC. The encoded protein is CASSSLLAGGETQYF.

Points on this clonotype: A much larger clone lies a single base off, so this may be a read error. The V gene is TRBV29-1, the J gene TRBJ2-1, with D perhaps matching TRBD1 (5 bases). The J call may be in error: the DNA end matches TRBJ2-7 better. There are 12 residues in the CDR3. The germline CDR1 and CDR2 sequences are SQVTM and ANQGSEA. This CDR3 reads CSVEDQGDEQYF. In nucleotides, the CDR3 is TGCAGCGTTGAAGATCAGGGTGACGAGCAGTACTTC.

The chain recombines TRBV6-2 or TRBV6-3 with TRBJ1-1, with a weak D call TRBD1 (6 bases). V was shortened by 5 bases and J by 1 base, with 14 bases between the two germline ends. Germline assignment: CDR1 MNHEY and CDR2 SVGEGT. The CDR3 loop spans 15 amino acids. For the CDR3, the DNA is TGTGCCAGCAGTCCTCGGGACAATAGGAACACTGAAGCTTTCTTT. Translated, it gives CASSPRDNRNTEAFF.

V is TRBV28 and J is TRBJ1-4; 11 bases map to TRBD1. This CDR3 is built from 15 residues. In germline, CDR1 is MDHEN, CDR2 SYDVKM. The junction had 5 bases not matched to a gene; V was cut back by 3 bases and J by 8 bases. Here the CDR3 reads CASSFPGQGVEKLFF. CDR3 in DNA: TGTGCCAGCAGTTTTCCGGGACAGGGGGTAGAAAAACTGTTTTTT. The full variable domain, its missing parts supplied by reference TRBV28 and TRBJ1-4, is DVKVTQSSRYLVKRTGEKVFLECVQDMDHENMFWYRQDPGLGLRLIYFSYDVKMKEKGDIPEGYSVSREKKERFSLILESASTNQTSMYLCASSFPGQGVEKLFFGSGTQLSVL.

The chain carries TRBV5-1 and TRBJ1-5, with 7 bases aligning to TRBD1. This CDR3 is 16 amino acids long. Germline V CDR1 and CDR2: SGHRS, YFSETQ. V shed 4 bases, J shed 2 bases, and the junction held 9 bases outside the gene matches. The CDR3 sequence: CASSQPGTVGNQPQHF. The CDR3 region has the DNA TGCGCCAGCAGCCAACCCGGGACAGTGGGCAATCAGCCCCAGCATTTT.

This clonotype appeared a few times. The rearrangement joins TRBV30 to TRBJ1-1, with D possibly being TRBD1 (5 bases). The V gene lost 0 bases and the J gene lost 0 bases, with 8 bases spanning the gap. CDR3 size: 14 residues. In germline, CDR1 is GTSNPN, CDR2 SVGIG (reference sequence). DNA for the CDR3: TGTGCCTGGAGTGTCGGGGGGATGAACACTGAAGCTTTCTTT. Its translation: CAWSVGGMNTEAFF. Full variable domain (outside the CDR3, taken from reference TRBV30 and TRBJ1-1): SQTIHQWPATLVQPVGSPLSLECTVEGTSNPNLYWYRQAAGRGLQLLFYSVGIGQISSEVPQNLSASRPQDRQFILSSKKLLLSDSGFYLCAWSVGGMNTEAFFGQGTRLTVV.

V is TRBV21-1 and J is TRBJ2-3; no check of the table's D call, TRBD1, against the DNA was made. TRBV21-1 is noted as a pseudogene. The CDR3 sequence is 16 residues long. CDR3 residues: CASSTSQGASTDTQYF. CDR3 DNA: TGTGCCAGCAGTACCTCACAGGGAGCTAGCACAGATACGCAGTATTTT.

This clonotype was found a few times. The chain combines TRBV12-3 or TRBV12-4 with TRBJ2-3; D is ambiguous. Between the trimmed V and J ends, which lost 1 base and 3 bases, there was a span of 11 bases. The CDR3 is made up of 15 amino acids. In DNA, the CDR3 is TGTGCCAGCAGTTTAGTGTCCCAGGTAACAGATACGCAGTATTTT. It encodes CASSLVSQVTDTQYF.

The table lists this clonotype with a few counts. The CDR3 nucleotides are TGTGCCAGCAGCGACGGACCGCACCCTGCCTCTGGGGCCAACGTCCTGACTTTC. This translates into CASSDGPHPASGANVLTF. The J gene is TRBJ2-6, the V gene TRBV9, with D hard to call. The germline CDR1 and CDR2 sequences are SGDLS and YYNGEE. This CDR3 is built from 18 residues. Trimming cost V 3 bases and J 0 bases, with 16 bases left between them.

This clonotype has a handful of counts. V is TRBV4-3 and J is TRBJ2-1; 7 bases agree with TRBD2. After removal of 4 bases from V and 6 bases from J, the junction contained 12 bases not matched to a gene. CDR1 and CDR2 from the germline V gene are LGHNA and YSLEER. This CDR3 spans 16 amino acids. For the CDR3, the DNA is TGCGCCAGCAGCCCTCGCCGGCGCGGGAGTGGCAATGAGCAGTTCTTC. Its translation is CASSPRRRGSGNEQFF.